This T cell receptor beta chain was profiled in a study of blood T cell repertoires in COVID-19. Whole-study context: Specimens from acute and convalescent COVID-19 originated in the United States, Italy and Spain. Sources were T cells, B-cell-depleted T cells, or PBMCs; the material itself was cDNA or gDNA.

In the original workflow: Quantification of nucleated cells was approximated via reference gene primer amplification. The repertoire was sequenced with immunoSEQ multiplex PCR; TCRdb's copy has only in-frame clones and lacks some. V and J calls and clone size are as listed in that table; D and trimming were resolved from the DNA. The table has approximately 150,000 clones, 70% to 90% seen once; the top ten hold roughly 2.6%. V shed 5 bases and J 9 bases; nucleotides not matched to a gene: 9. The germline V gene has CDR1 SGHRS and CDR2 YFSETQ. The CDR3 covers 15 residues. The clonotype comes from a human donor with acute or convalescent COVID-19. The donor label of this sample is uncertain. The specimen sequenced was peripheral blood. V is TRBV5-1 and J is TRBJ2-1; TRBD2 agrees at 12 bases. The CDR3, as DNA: TGCGCCAGCAGATCGACTAGCGGGGGCGCGGGTGAGCAGTTCTTC. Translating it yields CASRSTSGGAGEQFF. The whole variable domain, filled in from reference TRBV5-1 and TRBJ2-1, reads KAGVTQTPRYLIKTRGQQVTLSCSPISGHRSVSWYQQTPGQGLQFLFEYFSETQRNKGNFPGRFSGRQFSNSRSEMNVSTLELGDSALYLCASRSTSGGAGEQFFGPGTRLTVL.